Each of the 17 T cell receptor beta chains below was sequenced from the same sample in a study of blood T cell repertoires in COVID-19. This table comes from immunoSEQ multiplex PCR, and its TCRdb copy is limited to in-frame clones, with some not included. This table has roughly 340,000 clones, about 87% appearing once. The sample consisted of PBMCs or T cells enriched from blood (not recorded which). These receptors originate from a man between 35 and 55 years old in a cohort exposed to, infected with or recovered from COVID-19 (not recorded which).

This chain connects TRBV29-1 to TRBJ2-3, with TRBD2 as a possible D gene (6 bases). The CDR3 covers 11 residues. Per the germline V gene, CDR1 is SQVTM and CDR2 is ANQGSEA. Trimming took off 7 bases at V and 6 bases at J, with 11 bases between the two ends. CDR3 DNA sequence: TGCAGCGCCGGAGGGGAGGATACGCAGTATTTT. Translation gives CSAGGEDTQYF.

This clone was seen only once. V and J are TRBV7-6 and TRBJ2-7, with TRBD2 identical over 8 bases. This CDR3 is built from 16 residues. The junction had 10 bases not matched to a gene; V was cut back by 2 bases and J by 4 bases. CDR1 and CDR2 (germline): SGHVS, FNYEAQ. The CDR3 loop reads CASSLYGVAGLYEQYF. The CDR3 nucleotides are TGTGCCAGCAGCTTATACGGGGTAGCGGGATTATACGAGCAGTACTTC.

V gene TRBV14 combines with J gene TRBJ2-5, with D tentatively TRBD1 (8 bases). Germline CDR1 and CDR2: SGHDN and FVKESK. Trimming cost V 1 base and J 7 bases, with 16 bases left between them. The CDR3 runs 15 residues. CDR3 amino acids: CASSQVAGGGRTQYF. In DNA, the CDR3 is TGTGCCAGCAGCCAAGTGGCAGGGGGCGGGAGGACCCAGTACTTC.

The chain joins TRBV27 to TRBJ2-2; TRBD2 agrees at 8 bases. Germline assignment: CDR1 MNHEY and CDR2 SMNVEV (reference sequence). The CDR3 spans 16 residues. V was clipped by 6 bases and J by 5 bases; unmatched bases: 11. CDR3 nucleotides: TGTGCCAGCAGCGGTTTCCAGCGGGAGTTAACCGGGGAGCTGTTTTTT. It yields the protein CASSGFQRELTGELFF.

This sequence joins TRBV10-3 and TRBJ2-7; D is perhaps TRBD1 (6 bases). V dropped 3 bases and J dropped 2 bases, with 11 bases sitting between them. The CDR3 extends over 14 amino acids. CDR1 and CDR2 from the germline V gene are ENHRY and SYGVKD. CDR3 in DNA: TGTGCCATCAGTGACCCAGGGGACGCCTACGAGCAGTACTTC. It translates to CAISDPGDAYEQYF.

This clone was recorded a few times. The chain uses TRBV7-3 and TRBJ2-6, with 10 positions matching TRBD1. The germline V gene has CDR1 SGHTA and CDR2 FQGTGA. The CDR3 is 20 residues long. Unmatched junction bases numbered 12, after V lost 4 bases and J lost 0 bases. The CDR3 loop reads CASSSPSGTGAFSGANVLTF. The CDR3 DNA follows: TGTGCCAGCAGCTCCCCTTCCGGGACAGGGGCTTTCTCTGGGGCCAACGTCCTGACTTTC.

The chain is built from TRBV2 and TRBJ1-1; 7 bases match TRBD1. Looked up from germline, CDR1 is SNHLY and CDR2 is FYNNEI. V shed 8 bases, J shed 5 bases, and the junction held 2 bases outside the gene matches. This CDR3 contains 11 residues. The CDR3 coding sequence is TGTGCCAGCGCAGGGGGTACTGAAGCTTTCTTT. Amino acids: CASAGGTEAFF.

The chain has TRBV9 and TRBJ2-1, with 14 bases aligning to TRBD2. Germline V gives CDR1 SGDLS, CDR2 YYNGEE. The CDR3 is 15 amino acids. V was pared by 3 bases and J by 8 bases, with 4 bases of the junction left unmatched. The DNA of the CDR3 is TGTGCCAGCAGCGCGACTAGCGGGAGGGGGGATGAGCAGTTCTTC. Protein sequence: CASSATSGRGDEQFF.

The table lists this clone with a few counts. The chain recombines TRBV5-1 with TRBJ2-1; 8 bases are shared with TRBD2. The CDR3 runs to 16 residues. Germline V gives CDR1 SGHRS, CDR2 YFSETQ. The V segment lost 5 bases and the J segment 0 bases; nucleotides outside the gene matches: 7. CDR3 sequence: CASRISGTSSYNEQFF. The CDR3 DNA reads TGCGCCAGCAGAATTAGCGGGACAAGCTCCTACAATGAGCAGTTCTTC.

The chain joins TRBV19 to TRBJ1-2; 8 nucleotides agree with TRBD1. Germline V gives CDR1 LNHDA, CDR2 SQIVND (reference sequence). The CDR3 runs to 14 residues. After removal of 0 bases from V and 8 bases from J, the junction contained 5 bases not matched to a gene. CDR3 nucleotide sequence: TGTGCCAGTAGTATAGAGAGGACAGGGAACGGCTACACCTTC. This gives the protein CASSIERTGNGYTF.

The chain couples TRBV6-5 to TRBJ2-1; 13 nucleotides align to TRBD2. Trimming took 8 bases from V and 1 from J; bases not matched to a gene: 2. This CDR3 is 15 amino acids long. Germline CDR1 MNHEY, CDR2 SVGAGI. As DNA, the CDR3 is TGTGCCAGCGAACTAGCGGGAGGGTCCTACAATGAGCAGTTCTTC. It encodes CASELAGGSYNEQFF.

This clone was detected many times. The chain combines TRBV6-1 with TRBJ1-2; D gene unclear. Deletions cut 3 bases from V and 5 bases from J, with 10 bases between. Germline CDR1 reads MNHNS; CDR2 reads SASEGT. The CDR3 sequence is 13 residues long. The CDR3 reads CASSDPGAYGYTF. The CDR3 DNA reads TGTGCCAGCAGTGACCCCGGAGCGTATGGCTACACCTTC.

The chain employs TRBV5-1 and TRBJ2-7; 8 bases are shared with TRBD1. V lost 3 bases to trimming and J lost 6 bases; unmatched junction nucleotides: 11. The CDR3 covers 15 residues. Germline loops: CDR1 SGHRS, CDR2 YFSETQ. In DNA, the CDR3 is TGCGCCAGCAGCTCCGAGGGCAGGGGGCAAGGCGAGCAGTACTTC. This encodes CASSSEGRGQGEQYF.

This clone was observed many times. The chain joins TRBV29-1 to TRBJ2-1, with D tentatively TRBD2 (6 bases). CDR1 is SQVTM and CDR2 is ANQGSEA in the germline V gene. This CDR3 has 12 amino acids. In DNA, the CDR3 is TGCACCGCTCGGGGGAACCACAATGAGCAGTTCTTC. It yields the protein CTARGNHNEQFF.

This clone was counted once. The CDR3, as DNA: TGTGCCAGCAGTGAAAATTCCGGACTAGTCGGGTACTTC. Amino acids: CASSENSGLVGYF. The chain couples TRBV2 to TRBJ2-5, with 7 positions matching TRBD2. The CDR3 has 13 amino acids. Germline CDR1 reads SNHLY; CDR2 reads FYNNEI. J was trimmed by 13 bases and V by 2 bases; bases with no gene match: 10.

This chain joins TRBV7-6 and TRBJ1-3, with a possible D match to TRBD1 (6 bases). From germline, CDR1 is SGHVS and CDR2 FNYEAQ. CDR3 length equals 16 residues. Between the trimmed V and J ends, which lost 5 bases and 0 bases, there was a span of 14 bases. The CDR3 sequence: CASSRWEGGSGNTIYF. CDR3 bases: TGTGCCAGCAGCCGCTGGGAGGGGGGCTCTGGAAACACCATATATTTT.

This sequence joins TRBV7-6 and TRBJ2-3; 11 nucleotides line up with TRBD1. Germline CDR1 is SGHVS and CDR2 is FNYEAQ. V gave up 4 bases and J gave up 4 bases; unmatched junction bases: 4. This CDR3 region has 15 residues. CDR3 in DNA: TGTGCCAGCAGCTCGAGGACAGGGGGCGCAGATACGCAGTATTTT. It translates to CASSSRTGGADTQYF.